The 21 T cell receptor beta chains given below trace back to one sample, sequenced in a study of identical twins. MiXCR was run by TCRdb on the 5' RACE reads, yielding one entry per CDR3 protein. The sample shows some 240,000 distinct CDR3 sequences, about 8.5% of them seen only once. The sample also formed part of further work on yellow fever vaccine responses in identical twins.

The material sequenced was CD8+ T cells sorted from blood. The receptors stem from a woman in her late teens or twenties in good health.

This clonotype was counted many times. The CDR3 nucleotides read TGCGCCAGCAGCAGTCAGGGGGGGAATGAGCAGTTCTTC. Translating it yields CASSSQGGNEQFF. The chain recombines TRBV5-1 with TRBJ2-1, with D perhaps TRBD1 or TRBD2 (7 bases each). Germline V gives CDR1 SGHRS, CDR2 YFSETQ. V shed 4 bases and J shed 7 bases, with 12 bases lying between them. This CDR3 has 13 amino acids.

This chain links TRBV11-1 with TRBJ2-1; unclear D gene. V was shortened by 5 bases and J by 0 bases, with 23 bases between the two germline ends. Germline V gene sequence: CDR1 SGHAT, CDR2 FQDESV (reference sequence). The CDR3 loop spans 19 amino acids. The CDR3 protein is CASSPSSLGRQGSYNEQFF. DNA of the CDR3: TGTGCCAGCAGCCCTTCATCTCTTGGACGGCAAGGCTCCTACAATGAGCAGTTCTTC.

The chain carries TRBV28 and TRBJ2-3; 9 bases are shared with TRBD2. The CDR3 sequence is 15 residues long. After removal of 3 bases from V and 5 bases from J, the junction contained 6 bases not matched to a gene. Germline CDR1 and CDR2: MDHEN and SYDVKM. DNA of the CDR3: TGTGCCAGCAGTTTGGATATAGCGGGAGTAGATACGCAGTATTTT. Its protein is CASSLDIAGVDTQYF.

This sequence joins TRBV7-6 and TRBJ2-7; D is possibly TRBD2 (6 bases). V was trimmed by 3 bases and J by 6 bases, leaving 18 bases between them. Germline CDR1 SGHVS, CDR2 FNYEAQ. The CDR3 sequence is 15 residues long. In DNA, the CDR3 is TGTGCCAGCAGCTTTCTTCTGGGGGAGGTTACCGAGCAGTACTTC. It codes for CASSFLLGEVTEQYF.

J is TRBJ2-7 and V is TRBV20-1, with 12 positions matching TRBD1. The V and J ends lost 6 bases and 9 bases, in that order; junction bases with no gene match: 18. Germline V CDR1 and CDR2: DFQATT, SNEGSKA (reference sequence). CDR3 length equals 16 residues. The CDR3 nucleotides are TGCAGTGCCCGCTTCTCGGGGACAGGGGGCTTTAACGGGCAGTACTTC. Amino acid sequence: CSARFSGTGGFNGQYF.

This clonotype was seen a handful of times. The chain couples TRBV7-9 to TRBJ2-7; D is ambiguous. V shed 5 bases and J shed 5 bases, with 16 bases lying between them. CDR1 is SEHNR, CDR2 FQNEAQ, per germline (reference sequence). The CDR3 sequence is 14 residues long. CDR3 loop: CASSVESSRDEQYF. In DNA, the CDR3 is TGTGCCAGCAGCGTAGAAAGCTCACGCGACGAGCAGTACTTC.

In this sample, this clonotype turned up many times. J is TRBJ2-5 and V is TRBV5-5, with TRBD2 as a possible D gene (6 bases). The germline V gene has CDR1 SGHKS and CDR2 YYEKEE (reference sequence). The V end lost 1 base, the J end lost 5 bases, and 12 bases lay between the germline ends. This CDR3 has 14 amino acids. In DNA, the CDR3 is TGTGCCAGCAGCTTGCGGGGGACGGATGAGACCCAGTACTTC. Its protein product is CASSLRGTDETQYF.

This clonotype has just a few counts. The chain combines TRBV5-1 with TRBJ2-7; TRBD1 might be the D (5 bases). V was trimmed by 5 bases and J by 0 bases, leaving 15 bases between them. Germline-derived CDR1 and CDR2 are SGHRS and YFSETQ. The CDR3 covers 15 residues. The CDR3 sequence: CASRDSTALSYEQYF. Written as DNA, the CDR3 is TGCGCCAGCAGGGATTCGACAGCCCTCTCCTACGAGCAGTACTTC.

This chain uses TRBV7-9 with TRBJ2-7, with a weak D call TRBD2 (5 bases). V lost 6 bases to trimming and J lost 3 bases, with 12 bases between them. The CDR3 runs 13 residues. Germline V CDR1 and CDR2: SEHNR, FQNEAQ (reference sequence). The CDR3 spells CASSFRTVYEQYF. CDR3 DNA: TGTGCCAGCAGTTTTAGGACTGTCTACGAGCAGTACTTC.

This sequence joins TRBV2 and TRBJ1-1; D not certain. There are 12 residues in the CDR3. CDR1 is SNHLY and CDR2 is FYNNEI in the germline V gene. Trimming took 2 bases from V and 6 from J, leaving 7 bases between them. In DNA form, the CDR3 reads TGTGCCAGCAGTGAACAGGTCGCTGAAGCTTTCTTT. It encodes CASSEQVAEAFF.

This clonotype was counted between two and nine times. The chain is built from TRBV7-9 and TRBJ1-1; D gene uncertain. The germline CDR1 and CDR2 sequences are SEHNR and FQNEAQ (reference sequence). This CDR3 is built from 14 residues. The germline V and J ends were trimmed by 5 bases and 4 bases, with 14 bases remaining between them. The CDR3 sequence: CASSPREFFTEAFF. CDR3 coding DNA: TGTGCCAGCAGCCCCCGGGAATTCTTCACTGAAGCTTTCTTT.

The chain links TRBV12-3 or TRBV12-4 to TRBJ2-1; D gene unclear. The CDR3 extends over 14 amino acids. Trimming shortened V by 6 bases and J by 0 bases, and 9 bases separated the two germline ends. The CDR3 loop reads CASRERSSYNEQFF. The CDR3 DNA reads as TGTGCCAGCAGAGAACGAAGCTCCTACAATGAGCAGTTCTTC.

This clonotype was detected a few times. The V call is TRBV21-1, the J call TRBJ2-5; TRBD2, the table's D call, lacks a check against the DNA. TRBV21-1 is noted as a pseudogene. This CDR3 is built from 17 residues. The CDR3 reads CASSPPSGGRFQETQYF. CDR3 in DNA: TGTGCCAGCAGCCCCCCTTCTGGCGGGAGGTTCCAAGAGACCCAGTACTTC.

The rearrangement joins TRBV20-1 to TRBJ2-7, with TRBD1 matching over 9 bases. In germline, CDR1 is DFQATT, CDR2 SNEGSKA (reference sequence). The CDR3 runs 14 residues. J gave up 6 bases and V 6 bases, and 12 bases lay outside the gene matches. Here the CDR3 DNA reads TGCAGTGCAACTTTTCGACAGGGGGAGAGCGAGCAGTACTTC. Translating it yields CSATFRQGESEQYF.

The V call is TRBV29-1, the J call TRBJ1-2; D gene uncertain. Trimming took 4 bases from V and 8 from J, leaving 11 bases between them. Looked up from germline, CDR1 is SQVTM and CDR2 is ANQGSEA. The CDR3 has 11 residues. As DNA, the CDR3 is TGCAGCGTTGCGGTCGAGGTGGGCTACACCTTC. Its translation: CSVAVEVGYTF.

This clonotype was seen a few times. The chain uses TRBV9 and TRBJ2-7; 10 bases line up with TRBD2. The CDR3 covers 16 residues. The V and J ends lost 4 bases and 7 bases, in that order; junction bases with no gene match: 14. Per germline, CDR1 SGDLS and CDR2 YYNGEE. CDR3 nucleotides: TGTGCCAGCAGCTACGGTTCGGCTAGCGGGAGTCAGGAGCAGTACTTC. This codes for CASSYGSASGSQEQYF.

This clonotype was counted a few times. The J gene is TRBJ2-1, the V gene TRBV27, with 9 bases that match TRBD1. The germline V gene encodes CDR1 MNHEY and CDR2 SMNVEV (reference sequence). Germline trimming cut 6 bases from V and 1 base from J; bases unmatched to any gene: 10. There are 17 residues in the CDR3. The CDR3 is CASSHRGGQGSYNEQFF. CDR3 DNA sequence: TGTGCCAGCAGCCACAGAGGGGGACAGGGTTCCTACAATGAGCAGTTCTTC.

The rearrangement links TRBV2 to TRBJ2-7, with unresolved D. The ends were cut back, 1 base at V and 2 bases at J, with 3 bases in the middle. The CDR3 consists of 12 residues. Germline V lookup: CDR1 SNHLY, CDR2 FYNNEI. Here the CDR3 reads CASSEVTYEQYF. In nucleotides, the CDR3 is TGTGCCAGCAGTGAAGTAACCTACGAGCAGTACTTC.

For this clonotype: The junction differs from germline at one of its ends, possibly a read error. The V call is TRBV12-3 or TRBV12-4, the J call TRBJ2-3; D may correspond to TRBD1 or TRBD2 (5 bases each). The CDR3 spans 18 residues. The DNA of the CDR3 is TGTGCCCGCAGTTTGGGGGACGGACCGTCACCCTTCACAGATACGCAGTATTTT. Translating gives CARSLGDGPSPFTDTQYF.

This clonotype has at least ten counts. This sequence joins TRBV12-3 or TRBV12-4 and TRBJ2-2; 9 nucleotides match TRBD1. With 11 bases clipped from V and 7 bases from J, the junction kept 8 bases outside the gene matches. The CDR3 contains 13 residues. CDR3 sequence reads: CAGGTGSVGELFF. For the CDR3, the DNA is TGTGCCGGGGGGACAGGGTCGGTCGGGGAGCTGTTTTTT.

V usage is TRBV7-8 and J usage is TRBJ2-3, with 9 nucleotides matching TRBD2. From germline, CDR1 is SGHVS and CDR2 FQNEAQ. The CDR3 loop spans 15 amino acids. The trim removed 2 bases at V and 3 bases at J, leaving 3 bases unmatched. The CDR3 reads CASSLRLADTDTQYF. CDR3 coding DNA: TGTGCCAGCAGCTTAAGACTAGCGGATACAGATACGCAGTATTTT.